The source of this TCR beta chain is a study of radiation and T cells in renal cell carcinoma. Data came from immunoSEQ multiplex PCR; TCRdb stores just in-frame clones and leaves some out. The sample carries about 88,000 clones, roughly 90% recorded once. The CDR3 length is 14 residues. CDR1 and CDR2 from the germline V gene are MNHNY and SVGAGI (reference sequence). Deletions cut 7 bases from V and 5 bases from J, with 17 bases between. Time point meaning: baseline pretreatment blood. Treatment specified: 15 Gy SBRT to primary tumor, nephrectomy 4 weeks later. The specimen comprised blood, sampled from a patient whose treatment included radiotherapy and nephrectomy. The chain links TRBV6-6 to TRBJ1-1; the D is unclear. The sequence derives from a man aged 45-60 years with renal cell carcinoma. CDR3 loop: CASTHTGYSTEAFF. The CDR3 DNA follows: TGTGCCAGCACTCACACGGGGTACAGTACTGAAGCTTTCTTT.